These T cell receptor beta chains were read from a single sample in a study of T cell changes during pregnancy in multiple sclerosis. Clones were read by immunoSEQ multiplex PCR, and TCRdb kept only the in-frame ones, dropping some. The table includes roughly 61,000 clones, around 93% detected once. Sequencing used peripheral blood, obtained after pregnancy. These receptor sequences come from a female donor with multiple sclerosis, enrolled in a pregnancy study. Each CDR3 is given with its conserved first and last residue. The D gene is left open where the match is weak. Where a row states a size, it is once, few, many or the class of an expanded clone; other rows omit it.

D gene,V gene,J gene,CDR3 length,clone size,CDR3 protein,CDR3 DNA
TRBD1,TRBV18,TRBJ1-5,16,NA,CASSLRQGNSNQPQHF,TGTGCCAGCTCACTTCGACAGGGGAATAGCAATCAGCCCCAGCATTTT
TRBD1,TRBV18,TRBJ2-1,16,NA,CASSPPGTGVYNEQFF,TGTGCCAGCTCACCACCCGGGACAGGGGTCTACAATGAGCAGTTCTTC
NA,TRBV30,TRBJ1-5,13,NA,CAWSQGLDQPQHF,TGTGCCTGGAGTCAGGGTTTAGATCAGCCCCAGCATTTT
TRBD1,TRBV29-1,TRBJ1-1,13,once,CSVDRGDGTEAFF,TGCAGCGTTGACAGGGGGGACGGCACTGAAGCTTTCTTT
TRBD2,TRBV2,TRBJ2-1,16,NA,CASRRWTSGMGNEQFF,TGTGCCAGCAGGCGATGGACTAGCGGGATGGGTAATGAGCAGTTCTTC
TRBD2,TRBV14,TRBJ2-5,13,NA,CASSQGGGETQYF,TGTGCCAGCAGCCAAGGCGGGGGGGAGACCCAGTACTTC
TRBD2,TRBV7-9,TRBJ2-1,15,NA,CASSGRTSGSIEQFF,TGTGCCAGCAGCGGACGGACTAGCGGGAGTATTGAGCAGTTCTTC
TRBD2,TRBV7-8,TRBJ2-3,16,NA,CASSLGSSGPRDTQYF,TGTGCCAGCAGCTTAGGATCTAGCGGTCCCCGAGATACGCAGTATTTT
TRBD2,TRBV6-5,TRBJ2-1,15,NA,CASSHGTSGTNEQFF,TGTGCCAGCAGTCACGGGACTAGCGGAACCAATGAGCAGTTCTTC
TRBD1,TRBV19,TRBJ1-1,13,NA,CASRATGGTEAFF,TGTGCCAGTAGGGCCACAGGGGGGACTGAAGCTTTCTTT
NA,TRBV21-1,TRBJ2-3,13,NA,CARTSGSTDTQYF,TGTGCCAGGACTAGCGGGAGCACAGATACGCAGTATTTT
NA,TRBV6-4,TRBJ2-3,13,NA,CASSDRGTDTQYF,TGTGCCAGCAGTGACAGGGGGACAGATACGCAGTATTTT
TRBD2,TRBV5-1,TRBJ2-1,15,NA,CASSAGLAGTDEQFF,TGCGCCAGCAGCGCGGGACTAGCGGGAACAGATGAGCAGTTCTTC
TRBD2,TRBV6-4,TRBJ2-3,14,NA,CASSSSGGRDTQYF,TGTGCCAGCAGTAGTAGCGGGGGAAGGGATACGCAGTATTTT
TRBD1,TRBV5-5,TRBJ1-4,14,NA,CASSRRQGNEKLFF,TGTGCCAGCAGCCGACGACAGGGAAATGAAAAACTGTTTTTT
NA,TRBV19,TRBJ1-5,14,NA,CASSMGGERQPQHF,TGTGCCAGTAGTATGGGAGGGGAACGTCAGCCCCAGCATTTT
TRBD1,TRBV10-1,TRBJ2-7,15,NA,CASRLNSRGPYEQYF,TGCGCCAGCAGACTTAATAGCAGGGGGCCCTACGAGCAGTACTTC
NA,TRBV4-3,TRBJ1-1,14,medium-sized,CASSDNNENTEAFF,TGCGCCAGCAGCGATAACAATGAGAACACTGAAGCTTTCTTT
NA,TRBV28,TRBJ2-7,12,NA,CASSLLQGEQYF,TGTGCCAGCAGTTTACTCCAGGGGGAGCAGTACTTC
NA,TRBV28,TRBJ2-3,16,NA,CASSLIGVTSTDTQYF,TGTGCCAGCAGTTTAATTGGCGTGACTTCCACAGATACGCAGTATTTT
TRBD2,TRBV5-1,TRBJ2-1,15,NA,CASSLMGGRSDEQFF,TGCGCCAGCAGCCTGATGGGCGGGAGGTCTGATGAGCAGTTCTTC
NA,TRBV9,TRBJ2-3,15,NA,CASSVRLAGADTQYF,TGTGCCAGCAGCGTAAGGTTAGCCGGAGCAGATACGCAGTATTTT
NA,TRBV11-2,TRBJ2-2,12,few,CATFTGTGELFF,TGTGCCACTTTTACCGGGACAGGGGAGCTGTTTTTT
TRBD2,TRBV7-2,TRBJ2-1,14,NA,CATKGLAGVDEQFF,TGTGCCACCAAAGGACTAGCGGGAGTGGATGAGCAGTTCTTC
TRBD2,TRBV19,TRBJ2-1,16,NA,CASSRYSGTLYNEQFF,TGTGCCAGTAGTAGATATAGCGGGACTTTGTACAATGAGCAGTTCTTC
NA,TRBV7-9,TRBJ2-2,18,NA,CASSGAGLDLIVTGELFF,TGTGCCAGCAGCGGCGCGGGCCTAGATCTGATTGTCACCGGGGAGCTGTTTTTT
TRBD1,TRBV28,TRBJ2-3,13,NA,CASRDSSTDTQYF,TGTGCCAGCCGGGACAGTAGCACAGATACGCAGTATTTT
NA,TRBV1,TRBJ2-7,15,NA,CTSSRTSGKKHEQYF,TGCACCAGCAGCCGGACTAGCGGGAAGAAGCACGAGCAGTACTTC
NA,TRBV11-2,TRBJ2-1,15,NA,CASSLRRGSYNEQFF,TGTGCCAGCAGCTTACGAAGGGGCTCCTACAATGAGCAGTTCTTC
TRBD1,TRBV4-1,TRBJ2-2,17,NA,CASSQLRTGVNTGELFF,TGCGCCAGCAGCCAACTTAGGACAGGAGTGAACACCGGGGAGCTGTTTTTT
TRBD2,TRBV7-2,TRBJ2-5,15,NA,CASSLFSGRSETQYF,TGTGCCAGCAGCTTATTTAGCGGGAGGTCGGAGACCCAGTACTTC
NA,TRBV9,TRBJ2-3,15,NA,CASSVGRGSTDTQYF,TGTGCCAGCAGCGTAGGTCGGGGGAGCACAGATACGCAGTATTTT
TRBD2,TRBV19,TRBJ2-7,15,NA,CASSWTSGGSYEQYF,TGTGCCAGTAGCTGGACTAGCGGGGGCTCCTACGAGCAGTACTTC
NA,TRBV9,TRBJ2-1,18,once,CASSTGKVRGSSYNEQFF,TGTGCCAGCAGTACGGGGAAGGTCCGAGGAAGCTCCTACAATGAGCAGTTCTTC
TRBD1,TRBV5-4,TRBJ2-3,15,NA,CASSQRQGVTDTQYF,TGTGCCAGCAGCCAAAGACAGGGGGTCACAGATACGCAGTATTTT
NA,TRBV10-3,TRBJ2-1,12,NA,CATWGEYNEQFF,TGTGCCACCTGGGGGGAATACAATGAGCAGTTCTTC
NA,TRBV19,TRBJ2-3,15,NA,CASSNTGSGADTQYF,TGTGCCAGTAGTAATACAGGGTCTGGGGCAGATACGCAGTATTTT
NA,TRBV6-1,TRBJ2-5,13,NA,CASSERRGETQYF,TGTGCCAGCAGTGAAAGGAGAGGAGAGACCCAGTACTTC
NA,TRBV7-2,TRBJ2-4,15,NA,CASSAGQLAKNIQYF,TGTGCCAGCAGCGCGGGACAGCTAGCCAAAAACATTCAGTACTTC
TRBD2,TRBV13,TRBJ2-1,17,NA,CASSFPKAGGGYDEQFF,TGTGCCAGCAGCTTCCCCAAAGCGGGGGGCGGGTACGATGAGCAGTTCTTC
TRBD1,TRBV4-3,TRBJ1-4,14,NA,CASSPQGAGEKLFF,TGCGCCAGCAGCCCGCAGGGGGCAGGTGAAAAACTGTTTTTT
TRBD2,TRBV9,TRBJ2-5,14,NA,CASSELAGAETQYF,TGTGCCAGCAGCGAACTAGCGGGAGCTGAGACCCAGTACTTC
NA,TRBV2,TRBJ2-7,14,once,CASSAPQGAYEQYF,TGTGCCAGCAGCGCGCCACAGGGTGCCTACGAGCAGTACTTC
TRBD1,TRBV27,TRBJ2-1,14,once,CASSFGQGGDEQFF,TGTGCCAGCAGTTTCGGACAGGGTGGGGATGAGCAGTTCTTC
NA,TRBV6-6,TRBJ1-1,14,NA,CASKPGQGGTEAFF,TGTGCCAGCAAACCTGGCCAGGGAGGGACTGAAGCTTTCTTT
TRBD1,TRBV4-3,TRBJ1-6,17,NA,CASSLGTGASRNSPLHF,TGCGCCAGCAGCCTAGGGACAGGGGCGTCTCGGAATTCACCCCTCCACTTT
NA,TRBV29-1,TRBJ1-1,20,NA,CSVERGGARDKRPLNTEAFF,TGCAGCGTTGAACGGGGGGGGGCCCGGGATAAGAGGCCATTAAACACTGAAGCTTTCTTT
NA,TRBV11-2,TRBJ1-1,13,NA,CASSERGGIEAFF,TGTGCCAGCAGCGAAAGGGGCGGCATTGAAGCTTTCTTT
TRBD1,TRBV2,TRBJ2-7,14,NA,CASSAGQGTYEQYF,TGTGCCAGCAGCGCGGGACAGGGGACCTACGAGCAGTACTTC
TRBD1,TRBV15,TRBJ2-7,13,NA,CATSTDRDYEQYF,TGTGCCACCAGCACGGACAGGGACTACGAGCAGTACTTC
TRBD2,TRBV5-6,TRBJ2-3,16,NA,CASSLVREGSSDTQYF,TGTGCCAGCAGCTTGGTGCGGGAGGGCTCCTCAGATACGCAGTATTTT
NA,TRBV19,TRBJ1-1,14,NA,CASSIGGRSTEAFF,TGTGCCAGTAGTATAGGGGGGAGGAGCACTGAAGCTTTCTTT
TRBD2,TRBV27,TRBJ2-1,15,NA,CASKDRLALPHEQFF,TGTGCCAGCAAAGATAGACTAGCGCTACCGCATGAGCAGTTCTTC
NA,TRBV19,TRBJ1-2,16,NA,CASSITGGHPNYGYTF,TGTGCCAGTAGTATAACCGGGGGGCACCCTAACTATGGCTACACCTTC
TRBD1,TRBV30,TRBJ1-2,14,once,CAWSRDRGPNGYTF,TGTGCCTGGAGCAGAGACAGGGGCCCAAATGGCTACACCTTC